This TCR beta chain was found in a study of OX40 agonist ivuxolimab in advanced cancers. Study-wide background: Of the participants, under 50% had some prior anti-PD-1, anti-PD-L1 or anti-CTLA-4 therapy, which was allowed. Findings and limits, study-wide: At 0.1 to 3.0 mg/kg and by week 6, CD4+ and CD8+ T cells in the blood had expanded clonally.

The data were produced by immunoSEQ multiplex PCR, yet TCRdb's version contains in-frame clones alone and is incomplete. The sample lists tens of thousands of clones, over 70% occurring once. Germline CDR1 and CDR2: SGHNT and YENEEA. This CDR3 spans 13 amino acids. Between the trimmed V and J ends, which lost 4 bases and 0 bases, there was a span of 3 bases. In the case of this clone: As yet, its antigen is unknown.

Systemic immunosuppression or autoimmune disease history was grounds to exclude patients. Researchers took blood at baseline, on cycle 4 day 1, and on cycle 7 day 1. This TCR came from an adult with an advanced solid tumor such as melanoma, head and neck, liver or kidney cancer. The gene calls are TRBV11-3 and TRBJ2-2; D not resolved. The specimen comprised CD4+ or CD8+ T cells sorted from blood, sampled in a trial of the OX40 agonist ivuxolimab. The CDR3 DNA follows: TGTGCCAGCAGCTGGACGAACACCGGGGAGCTGTTTTTT. Protein: CASSWTNTGELFF.